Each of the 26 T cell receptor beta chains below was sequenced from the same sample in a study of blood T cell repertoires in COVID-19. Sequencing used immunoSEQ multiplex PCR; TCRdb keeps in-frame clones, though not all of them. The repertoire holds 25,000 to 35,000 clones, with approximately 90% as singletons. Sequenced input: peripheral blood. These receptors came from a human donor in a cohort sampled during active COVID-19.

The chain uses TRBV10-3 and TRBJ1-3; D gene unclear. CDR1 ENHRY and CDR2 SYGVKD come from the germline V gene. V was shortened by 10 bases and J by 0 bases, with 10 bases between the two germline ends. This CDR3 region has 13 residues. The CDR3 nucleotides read TGTGCCACATATCGGGGCTCTGGAAACACCATATATTTT. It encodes CATYRGSGNTIYF.

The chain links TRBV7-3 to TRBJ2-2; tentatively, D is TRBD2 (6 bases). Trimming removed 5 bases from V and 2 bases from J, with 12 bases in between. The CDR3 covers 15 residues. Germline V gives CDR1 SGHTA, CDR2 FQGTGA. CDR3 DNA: TGTGCCAGCAGCCCCCGGACTACCAACACCGGGGAGCTGTTTTTT. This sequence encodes CASSPRTTNTGELFF.

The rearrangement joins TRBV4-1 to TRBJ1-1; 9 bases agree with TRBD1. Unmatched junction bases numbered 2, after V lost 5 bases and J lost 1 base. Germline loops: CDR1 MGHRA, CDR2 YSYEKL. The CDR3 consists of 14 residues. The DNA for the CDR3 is TGCGCCAGCAGCTGGGACAGGGCGAACACTGAAGCTTTCTTT. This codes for CASSWDRANTEAFF.

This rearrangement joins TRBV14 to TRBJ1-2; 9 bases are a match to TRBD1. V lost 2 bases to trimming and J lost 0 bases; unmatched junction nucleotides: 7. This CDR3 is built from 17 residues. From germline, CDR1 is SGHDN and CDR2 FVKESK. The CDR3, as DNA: TGTGCCAGCAGCCAATGGACAGGGGCGAAATCTAACTATGGCTACACCTTC. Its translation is CASSQWTGAKSNYGYTF.

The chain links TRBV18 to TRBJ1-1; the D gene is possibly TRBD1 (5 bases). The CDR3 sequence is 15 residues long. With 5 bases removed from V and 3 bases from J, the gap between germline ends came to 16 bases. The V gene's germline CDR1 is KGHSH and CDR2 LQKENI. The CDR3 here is CASSSTRVRDTEAFF. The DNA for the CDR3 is TGTGCCAGCTCATCGACCAGGGTCCGGGACACTGAAGCTTTCTTT.

The CDR3 region is CATADISNQPQHF. CDR3 nucleotides: TGTGCCACAGCTGACATTAGCAATCAGCCCCAGCATTTT. This chain connects TRBV15 to TRBJ1-5; no definite D call. In germline, CDR1 is LNHNV, CDR2 YYDKDF (reference sequence). Trimming shortened V by 9 bases and J by 0 bases, and 9 bases separated the two germline ends. This CDR3 is 13 amino acids long.

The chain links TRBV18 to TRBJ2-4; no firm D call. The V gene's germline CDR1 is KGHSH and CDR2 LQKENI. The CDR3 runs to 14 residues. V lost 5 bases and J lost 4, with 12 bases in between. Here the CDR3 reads CASSSGPGKNIQYF. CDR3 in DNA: TGTGCCAGCTCATCCGGTCCAGGAAAAAACATTCAGTACTTC.

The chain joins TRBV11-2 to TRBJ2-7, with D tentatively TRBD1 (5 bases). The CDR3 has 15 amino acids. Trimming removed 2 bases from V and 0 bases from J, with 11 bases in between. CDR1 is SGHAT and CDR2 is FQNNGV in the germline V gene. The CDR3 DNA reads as TGTGCCAGCAGCTTATGGGGCAGGGTCTCCTACGAGCAGTACTTC. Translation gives CASSLWGRVSYEQYF.

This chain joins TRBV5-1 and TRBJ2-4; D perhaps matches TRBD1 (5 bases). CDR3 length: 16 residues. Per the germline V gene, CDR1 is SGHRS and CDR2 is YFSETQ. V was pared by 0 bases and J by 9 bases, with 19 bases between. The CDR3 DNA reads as TGCGCCAGCAGCTTGGAAAACGCGGCAGGGTCTGGCATTCAGTACTTC. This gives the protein CASSLENAAGSGIQYF.

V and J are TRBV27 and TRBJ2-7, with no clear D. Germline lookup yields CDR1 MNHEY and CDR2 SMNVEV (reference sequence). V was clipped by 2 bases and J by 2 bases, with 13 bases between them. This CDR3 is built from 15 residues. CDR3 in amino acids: CASSLRIAGPYEQYF. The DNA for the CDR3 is TGTGCCAGCAGTTTAAGGATAGCTGGCCCCTACGAGCAGTACTTC.

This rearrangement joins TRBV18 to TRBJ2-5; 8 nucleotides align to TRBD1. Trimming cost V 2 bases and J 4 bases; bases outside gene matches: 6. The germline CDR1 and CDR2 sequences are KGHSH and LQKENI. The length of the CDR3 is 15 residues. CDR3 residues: CASSPDRGWAETQYF. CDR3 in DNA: TGTGCCAGCTCACCAGACAGGGGATGGGCAGAGACCCAGTACTTC.

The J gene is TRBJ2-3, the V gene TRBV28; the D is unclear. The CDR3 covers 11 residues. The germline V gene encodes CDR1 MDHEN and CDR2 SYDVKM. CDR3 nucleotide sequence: TGTGCTGGCGGAAGCACAGATACGCAGTATTTT. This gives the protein CAGGSTDTQYF.

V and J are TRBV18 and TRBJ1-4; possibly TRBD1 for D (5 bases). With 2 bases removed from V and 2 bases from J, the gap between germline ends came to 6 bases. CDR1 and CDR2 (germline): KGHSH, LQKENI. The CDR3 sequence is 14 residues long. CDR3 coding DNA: TGTGCCAGCTCACCAGGGGCGACTAATGAAAAACTGTTTTTT. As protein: CASSPGATNEKLFF.

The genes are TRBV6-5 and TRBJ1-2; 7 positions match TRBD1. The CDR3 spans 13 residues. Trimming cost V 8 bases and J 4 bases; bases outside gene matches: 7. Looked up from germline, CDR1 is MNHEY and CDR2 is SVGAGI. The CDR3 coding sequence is TGTGCCAGCGCGCCCGGGACAGTCTATGGCTACACCTTC. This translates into CASAPGTVYGYTF.

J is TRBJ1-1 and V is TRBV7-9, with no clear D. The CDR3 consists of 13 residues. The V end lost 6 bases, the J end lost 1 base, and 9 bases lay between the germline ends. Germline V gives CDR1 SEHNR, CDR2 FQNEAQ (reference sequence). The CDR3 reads CASSTERNTEAFF. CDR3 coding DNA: TGTGCCAGCAGTACCGAGAGGAACACTGAAGCTTTCTTT.

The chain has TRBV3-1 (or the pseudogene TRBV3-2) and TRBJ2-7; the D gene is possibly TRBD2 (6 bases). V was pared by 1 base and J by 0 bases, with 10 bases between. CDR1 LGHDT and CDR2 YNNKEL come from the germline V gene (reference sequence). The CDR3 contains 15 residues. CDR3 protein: CASSQGLGSSYEQYF. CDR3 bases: TGTGCCAGCAGCCAAGGACTAGGGAGCTCCTACGAGCAGTACTTC.

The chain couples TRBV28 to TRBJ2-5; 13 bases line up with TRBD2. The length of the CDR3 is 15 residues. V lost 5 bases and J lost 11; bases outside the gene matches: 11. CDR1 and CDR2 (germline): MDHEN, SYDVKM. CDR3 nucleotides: TGTGCCAGCAGTCCAAGACTAGCGGGAGGCCCTTGTCAGTACTTC. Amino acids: CASSPRLAGGPCQYF. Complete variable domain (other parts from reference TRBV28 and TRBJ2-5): DVKVTQSSRYLVKRTGEKVFLECVQDMDHENMFWYRQDPGLGLRLIYFSYDVKMKEKGDIPEGYSVSREKKERFSLILESASTNQTSMYLCASSPRLAGGPCQYFGPGTRLLVL.

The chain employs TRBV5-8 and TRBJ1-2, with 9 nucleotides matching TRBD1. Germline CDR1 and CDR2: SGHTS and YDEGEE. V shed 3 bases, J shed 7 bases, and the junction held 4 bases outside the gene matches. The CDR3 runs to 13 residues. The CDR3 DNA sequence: TGTGCCAGCAGCTCACAGGGGGCGCGTGGCTACACCTTC. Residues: CASSSQGARGYTF.

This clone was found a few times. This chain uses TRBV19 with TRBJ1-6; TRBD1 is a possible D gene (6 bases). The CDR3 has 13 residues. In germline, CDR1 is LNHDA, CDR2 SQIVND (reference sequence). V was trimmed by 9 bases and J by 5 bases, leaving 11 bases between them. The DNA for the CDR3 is TGTGCCAGCGGGTACAGGGATAATTCACCCCTCCACTTT. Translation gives CASGYRDNSPLHF.

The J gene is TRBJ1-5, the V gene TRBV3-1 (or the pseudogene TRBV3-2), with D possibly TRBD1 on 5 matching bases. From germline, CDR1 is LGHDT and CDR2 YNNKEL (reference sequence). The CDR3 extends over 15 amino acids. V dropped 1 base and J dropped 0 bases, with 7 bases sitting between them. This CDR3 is CASSQGRVSNQPQHF. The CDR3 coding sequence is TGTGCCAGCAGCCAAGGCAGGGTTAGCAATCAGCCCCAGCATTTT.

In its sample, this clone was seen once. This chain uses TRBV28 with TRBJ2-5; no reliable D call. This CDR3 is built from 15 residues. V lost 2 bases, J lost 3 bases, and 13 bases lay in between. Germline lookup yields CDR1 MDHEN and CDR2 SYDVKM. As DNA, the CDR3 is TGTGCCAGCAGTTTAGGTTCGGGTACGGAAGAGACCCAGTACTTC. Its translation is CASSLGSGTEETQYF.

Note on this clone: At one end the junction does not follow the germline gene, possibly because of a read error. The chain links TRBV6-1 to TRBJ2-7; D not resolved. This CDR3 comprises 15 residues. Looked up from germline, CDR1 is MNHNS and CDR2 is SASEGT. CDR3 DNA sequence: TGTGCCAGCAGTGAAACAATCAGGTGGTCCTCCGAGCAGTACTTC. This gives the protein CASSETIRWSSEQYF.

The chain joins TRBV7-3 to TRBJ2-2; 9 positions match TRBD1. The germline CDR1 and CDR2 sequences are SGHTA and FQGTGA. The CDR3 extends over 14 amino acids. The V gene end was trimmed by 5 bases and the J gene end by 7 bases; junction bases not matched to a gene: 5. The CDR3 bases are TGTGCCAGCAGCCCACAGGGGGCTGGCGGGGAGCTGTTTTTT. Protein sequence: CASSPQGAGGELFF.

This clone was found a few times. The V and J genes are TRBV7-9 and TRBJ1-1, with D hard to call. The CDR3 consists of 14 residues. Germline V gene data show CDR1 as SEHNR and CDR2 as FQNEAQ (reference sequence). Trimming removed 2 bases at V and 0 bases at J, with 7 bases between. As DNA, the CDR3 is TGTGCCAGCAGCTTATCGGGATTGAACACTGAAGCTTTCTTT. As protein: CASSLSGLNTEAFF.

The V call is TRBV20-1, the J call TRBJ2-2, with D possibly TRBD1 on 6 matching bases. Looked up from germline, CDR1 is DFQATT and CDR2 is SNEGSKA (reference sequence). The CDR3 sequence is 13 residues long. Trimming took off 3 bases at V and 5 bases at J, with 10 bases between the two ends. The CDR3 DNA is TGCAGTGCTAGTCCCACAGGGACCGGGGAGCTGTTTTTT. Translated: CSASPTGTGELFF.

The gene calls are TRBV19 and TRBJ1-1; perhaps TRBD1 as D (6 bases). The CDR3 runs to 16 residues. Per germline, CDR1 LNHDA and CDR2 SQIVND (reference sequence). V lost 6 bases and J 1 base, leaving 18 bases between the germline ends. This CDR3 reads CASRARGRGRNTEAFF. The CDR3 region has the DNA TGTGCCAGTAGAGCACGCGGCAGGGGAAGGAACACTGAAGCTTTCTTT.